This note documents a single TCR beta chain sequence. Which antigen it targets is not known. No much larger clone exists at a distance of one base, and base qualities are not known. Using the deep immunoSEQ assay, multiplex PCR amplified TCR CDR3 regions from genomic DNA. Genomic DNA extracted from each cell subset was distributed evenly over all wells of several immunoSEQ 96-well plates, and each plate served as one replicate. For sorted subsets, each replicate PCR was loaded with around 200 ng genomic DNA, equivalent to about 30,000 T cell genomes. Purified libraries were quantified with a Qubit 3.0 fluorometer, sized on a Bioanalyzer 2100, and re-quantified with the KAPA Library Quantification kit. Every immunoSEQ 96-well plate was sequenced on a separate single-read 150-cycle Illumina NextSeq 550 flow cell. The original methods were these. Because the immunoSEQ output included only junctional sequences and no quality scores, the filtering could not be the same as the filtering used for full-length reads. To assign V/J genes and CDR3, sequences were annotated using PyIR, a Python wrapper for IgBLAST v1.9, with IMGT germline references. Any read was removed if the V/J assignment was weak (E-value above 1e-6), the CDR3 was missing, or the read contained stop codons, out-of-frame junctions, or ambiguous translated residues. V3J clonotypes were defined as sequences sharing an identical inferred V gene, J gene, and CDR3 amino acid sequence. Percentage overlap between repertoires was computed as shared unique clonotypes divided by the size of the smaller repertoire. Richness of each repertoire was evaluated using RTK rarefaction, the Chao1 estimator, and Recon v2.1 estimates of unobserved clonotypes. Generation probabilities were computed with OLGA for all TCRbeta clonotypes obtained by the gDNA method from several donors. TCRdb took this table from immuneACCESS and kept in-frame rearrangements with V and J called. Such tables lack part of the clones; where checked against another copy, unresolved V genes explain under half of the gap, and the rest is unexplained. That table gives V, J and clone size, and the DNA gave D and trimming. The sample includes over a million clones, with about 84% observed a single time. The ten largest make up roughly 0.62% of the sample.

This sample was included in a study of shared clonotypes between healthy human individuals (TCRdb year 2020). As for the study more broadly: Three men and a couple of women, aged 18 to 49 years, made up the cohort. Per donor, three plates each were used for CD4 naive and CD4 memory, two for CD8 naive, and one for CD8 memory. Between about 0.94 and 8.9 billion PBMCs per donor were obtained by leukapheresis. To increase sequencing depth and limit assay-specific biases, TCR repertoire library preparation and sequencing were carried out by different laboratories using diverse techniques. Blood TCR repertoires of about 5 healthy adults were deeply sequenced to estimate repertoire size and the extent of clonotype sharing between individuals. The study at large found these results: Higher generation probabilities were observed for clonotypes shared by all four sorted-subset donors than for non-shared clonotypes. The small number of donors limited the genetic and exposure-history diversity represented. Sampling was restricted to blood, and TCR repertoires in tissues likely differ from the TCR repertoires found in blood. Estimated clonotype richness was generally larger for naive than for memory subsets. Pairwise subsampling indicated that sequencing depth was expected to affect the degree of clonotype sharing among donors. Even with the large sequencing depth, rarefaction of the sorted-subset datasets indicated that sequencing was incomplete. When several donors were compared, the shared fraction of clonotypes was around 5% for naive CD4, more than 3% for naive CD8, 2.3% for memory CD4, and under 0.5% for memory CD8.

CDR1 is given as SNHLY and CDR2 as FYNNEI, both from the germline V gene. The CDR3 has 14 amino acids, counting the end cysteine and phenylalanine. Left in the record is the CDR3 DNA by itself, 42 bases read in frame from the first base. A distance of 16 bases separates the germline ends of V and J, which lose 7 bases and 7 bases respectively. Healthy HIV-negative adults with no recently reported acute infections or vaccinations were included as donors. All donors were Caucasian adults living in Nashville, Tennessee, USA. CD4+ T cells were enriched by magnetic negative selection; naive cells were then positively selected on CD45RA, and the negative fraction formed the memory subset. Blood was collected by leukapheresis, and PBMCs were isolated by Ficoll-Histopaque density gradient centrifugation and then cryopreserved in liquid nitrogen vapor phase. Purity and quantity of every magnetically sorted T cell population were checked by analytical flow cytometry. Genomic DNA was isolated from every sorted fraction and measured by UV absorbance on a Nanodrop 2000c.

This sequence uses TRBV2 and TRBJ1-4; the D gene remains uncertain. This TCR was recovered from a man younger than 35 in good health. Some clones in this sample may be carry-over from other donors' samples. The sequencing input was memory CD4+ T cells from PBMCs. The cell subset or site label, read with the paper, signifies: CD45RA-negative fraction. DNA sequence: TGTGCCAGCACGGCTGCACCAGGCGGTGAAAAACTGTTTTTT. Translation gives CASTAAPGGEKLFF.